Each of the 29 T cell receptor beta chains below was sequenced from the same sample in a study of blood T cells in healthy people across ages. For the second PCR, which ran for about 7 to 11 cycles, a sample-barcoded 5' primer and a J-beta primer mix were used. In TCRdb, the 5' RACE reads were re-called with MiXCR into one record per CDR3 protein. The sample yields 1.8 million or so distinct CDR3 sequences, about two fifths seen once. Source material: blood. Receptors originate from a human donor in good health.

This sequence joins TRBV7-3 and TRBJ1-1; TRBD1 might be the D (6 bases). The V end was cut by 4 bases, the J end by 8 bases, with 11 bases between. Germline values: CDR1 SGHTA, CDR2 FQGTGA. The CDR3 covers 12 residues. The CDR3 nucleotides are TGTGCCAGCAGCTCGGCGCAGGGGGAAGCTTTCTTT. Its translation is CASSSAQGEAFF.

The rearrangement links TRBV4-2 to TRBJ2-2; tentatively, D is TRBD2 (5 bases). Germline CDR1 is LGHNA and CDR2 is YNFKEQ. The CDR3 totals 14 residues. V shed 0 bases and J shed 7 bases, with 9 bases lying between them. The CDR3 region is CASSQDRGIGELFF. The CDR3 region has the DNA TGTGCCAGCAGCCAAGATCGGGGTATCGGGGAGCTGTTTTTT.

The table lists this clonotype with many counts. One end of the junction fails to match germline, which may point to a read error. The gene calls are TRBV12-3 or TRBV12-4 and TRBJ2-4; possible D gene TRBD2, 7 bases. The CDR3 loop spans 13 amino acids. CDR3 sequence (DNA): TGTGCCAGCAGCTTAGGGGAGGGGGACATTCAGTACTTC. Translated: CASSLGEGDIQYF.

This clonotype occurred a few times. J is TRBJ2-2 and V is TRBV5-5, with 9 bases lining up with TRBD1. With V trimmed by 5 bases and J by 1 base, 3 bases remained unmatched. CDR1 and CDR2 from the germline V gene are SGHKS and YYEKEE (reference sequence). This CDR3 is built from 15 residues. The CDR3 DNA reads as TGTGCCAGCAGTTGGACAGGGGTGAACACCGGGGAGCTGTTTTTT. Its protein is CASSWTGVNTGELFF.

The V and J genes are TRBV6-2 or TRBV6-3 and TRBJ2-3; 8 bases are shared with TRBD2. Unmatched junction bases numbered 22, after V lost 7 bases and J lost 1 base. Germline V gene lookup returns CDR1 MNHEY and CDR2 SVGEGT. This CDR3 is built from 20 residues. The CDR3 protein is CASNLQRGPQPDLGTDTQYF. CDR3 sequence (DNA): TGTGCCAGCAACCTCCAGCGGGGGCCACAACCCGATCTTGGCACAGATACGCAGTATTTT.

This clonotype was counted at least ten times. The V call is TRBV12-3 or TRBV12-4, the J call TRBJ1-2, with D unclear. CDR3 size: 13 residues. Trimming cost V 6 bases and J 3 bases, with 11 bases left between them. This CDR3 reads CASSLEVDYGYTF. In nucleotides, the CDR3 is TGTGCCAGCAGCTTGGAGGTTGACTATGGCTACACCTTC.

This clonotype was detected only a few times. The chain combines TRBV5-1 with TRBJ2-3, with 10 bases fitting TRBD1. The trim removed 2 bases at V and 5 bases at J, leaving 11 bases unmatched. The CDR3 sequence is 17 residues long. The germline CDR1 and CDR2 sequences are SGHRS and YFSETQ. DNA for the CDR3: TGCGCCAGCAGCTTATCCGGGACAGGGGTTGTTCAAGATACGCAGTATTTT. Translated, it gives CASSLSGTGVVQDTQYF.

For this clonotype: At one boundary the junction diverges from the germline segment, which might be a read error. The genes are TRBV9 and TRBJ2-7; 7 nucleotides agree with TRBD1. The CDR3 runs 15 residues. In germline, CDR1 is SGDLS, CDR2 YYNGEE. For the CDR3, the DNA is TGCGCCAGCAGCCCTCTTAGGACAGGTACCTACGAGCAGTACTTC. It codes for CASSPLRTGTYEQYF.

The chain links TRBV7-8 to TRBJ2-1; TRBD1 matches 10 bases. CDR3 length: 18 residues. Looked up from germline, CDR1 is SGHVS and CDR2 is FQNEAQ. J was trimmed by 7 bases and V by 0 bases; bases with no gene match: 12. The CDR3 reads CASSLALFWDRGTNEQFF. In DNA, the CDR3 is TGTGCCAGCAGCTTAGCGCTCTTCTGGGACAGGGGTACGAATGAGCAGTTCTTC.

This clonotype was observed a few times. The chain joins TRBV7-9 to TRBJ1-6, with TRBD1 matching 9 bases. V was clipped by 11 bases and J by 9 bases; unmatched bases: 20. There are 17 residues in the CDR3. CDR1 and CDR2 (germline): SEHNR, FQNEAQ (reference sequence). CDR3 amino acids: CASSRDRVMPSASPLHF. DNA of the CDR3: TGTGCCTCCAGCAGGGACAGGGTCATGCCCTCGGCTTCACCCCTCCACTTT.

This clonotype was detected only a few times. The chain uses TRBV29-1 and TRBJ2-7; 10 bases align to TRBD1. The CDR3 consists of 19 residues. CDR1 and CDR2 (germline): SQVTM, ANQGSEA. Trimming at V came to 4 bases and at J to 5 bases, leaving 23 bases not matched to a gene. The CDR3 bases are TGCAGCGTTGCTCCCCTGAGGCGGACAGGGGGATTGCCGGGGGACGAGCAGTACTTC. Its translation is CSVAPLRRTGGLPGDEQYF.

This chain joins TRBV7-2 and TRBJ2-1; D might be TRBD1 (6 bases). The ends were cut back, 6 bases at V and 4 bases at J, with 22 bases in the middle. Germline CDR1 reads SGHTA; CDR2 reads FQGNSA. The CDR3 covers 17 residues. The CDR3 sequence is CASRFIFRGPTYNEQFF. CDR3 nucleotide sequence: TGTGCCAGCAGGTTCATATTCAGGGGCCCTACTTACAATGAGCAGTTCTTC.

This clonotype showed up just a few times. The CDR3 loop is CASSVGGGEGAYEQYF. CDR3 sequence (DNA): TGTGCCAGCAGCGTAGGTGGCGGGGAGGGGGCCTACGAGCAGTACTTC. J is TRBJ2-7 and V is TRBV9; D is possibly TRBD2 (7 bases). This CDR3 has 16 residues. Germline CDR1 reads SGDLS; CDR2 reads YYNGEE. V lost 0 bases and J 2 bases, leaving 15 bases between the germline ends.

This clonotype was detected only a few times. The chain links TRBV5-1 to TRBJ2-7; D could derive from TRBD1 or TRBD2 (5 bases each). Germline V gene lookup returns CDR1 SGHRS and CDR2 YFSETQ. Trimming removed 7 bases at V and 3 bases at J, with 14 bases between. This CDR3 comprises 13 residues. This chain's CDR3 is CASGGLNSYEQYF. In DNA form, the CDR3 reads TGCGCCAGCGGGGGTCTTAATAGCTACGAGCAGTACTTC.

V and J are TRBV20-1 and TRBJ2-4; TRBD1 might be the D (5 bases). There are 13 residues in the CDR3. Trimming cost V 3 bases and J 7 bases, with 13 bases left between them. From germline, CDR1 is DFQATT and CDR2 SNEGSKA (reference sequence). CDR3 region: CSASFGRQNIQYF. DNA for the CDR3: TGCAGTGCTAGTTTTGGCAGACAGAACATTCAGTACTTC.

The genes are TRBV20-1 and TRBJ2-3; D remains unclear. Deletions cut 5 bases from V and 5 bases from J, with 8 bases between. CDR1 and CDR2 from the germline V gene are DFQATT and SNEGSKA (reference sequence). The CDR3 covers 11 residues. The CDR3 region has the DNA TGCAGTGCTCTAGATGGAGATACGCAGTATTTT. This codes for CSALDGDTQYF.

For the CDR3, the DNA is TGTGCCAGCAGAACGGGACAGGGGACCTACGAGCAGTACTTC. Translating gives CASRTGQGTYEQYF. The rearrangement joins TRBV6-6 to TRBJ2-7, with TRBD1 identical over 10 bases. The CDR3 extends over 14 amino acids. V was pared by 6 bases and J by 2 bases, with 4 bases of the junction left unmatched. Germline V gives CDR1 MNHNY, CDR2 SVGAGI (reference sequence).

The V and J genes are TRBV5-1 and TRBJ1-2; D is unresolved. The CDR3 length is 13 residues. The germline V and J ends were trimmed by 3 bases and 4 bases, with 10 bases remaining between them. CDR1 SGHRS and CDR2 YFSETQ come from the germline V gene. In DNA form, the CDR3 reads TGCGCCAGCAGCTCGGAGGGCGTCTATGGCTACACCTTC. This translates into CASSSEGVYGYTF.

On this clonotype: Its ends do not fully match the called genes, so a read error is possible. V usage is TRBV28 and J usage is TRBJ2-7, with unresolved D. From germline, CDR1 is MDHEN and CDR2 SYDVKM. The CDR3 is 12 amino acids. CDR3 amino acids: CTSSLSFYEQYF. CDR3 nucleotide sequence: TGTACCAGCAGTTTATCCTTTTACGAGCAGTACTTC.

CDR3 protein: CSASFFSETGPQTDTQYF. The DNA of the CDR3 is TGCAGTGCTAGTTTCTTCTCCGAGACAGGGCCTCAGACAGATACGCAGTATTTT. J is TRBJ2-3 and V is TRBV20-1; TRBD1 matches 7 bases. There are 18 residues in the CDR3. Germline values: CDR1 DFQATT, CDR2 SNEGSKA (reference sequence). Unmatched junction bases numbered 18, after V lost 3 bases and J lost 3 bases.

The rearrangement joins TRBV2 to TRBJ1-2; TRBD1 agrees at 7 bases. J gave up 6 bases and V 6 bases, and 13 bases lay outside the gene matches. This CDR3 is built from 15 residues. The germline V gene has CDR1 SNHLY and CDR2 FYNNEI. The CDR3 spells CASSLPHVRGHGYTF. The CDR3 DNA follows: TGTGCCAGCAGCCTCCCACACGTGAGGGGGCATGGCTACACCTTC.

The chain has TRBV7-2 and TRBJ2-5; D may correspond to TRBD1 or TRBD2 (5 bases each). The CDR3 runs 15 residues. From germline, CDR1 is SGHTA and CDR2 FQGNSA. V was clipped by 1 base and J by 13 bases, with 22 bases between them. DNA of the CDR3: TGTGCCAGCAGCTTAGAAGGGAACGGGGCCTACGAGCGGTACTTC. Its protein is CASSLEGNGAYERYF.

The chain couples TRBV14 to TRBJ2-7; no definite D call. Germline V gene sequence: CDR1 SGHDN, CDR2 FVKESK. There are 14 residues in the CDR3. Trimming shortened V by 2 bases and J by 6 bases, and 14 bases separated the two germline ends. The CDR3 DNA reads as TGTGCCAGCAGCCAAATGGGCGCTTCGGGCGAGCAGTACTTC. Translation: CASSQMGASGEQYF.

The sample holds a few counts of this clonotype. This chain uses TRBV6-5 with TRBJ2-5, with 7 bases fitting TRBD1. CDR3 length: 13 amino acids. CDR1 and CDR2 from the germline V gene are MNHEY and SVGAGI. The V and J ends lost 6 bases and 4 bases, in that order; junction bases with no gene match: 5. The CDR3 reads CASRVTGLETQYF. CDR3 bases: TGTGCCAGCAGGGTGACAGGGTTAGAGACCCAGTACTTC.

The chain carries TRBV30 and TRBJ2-6; no clear D. Trimming removed 2 bases at V and 1 base at J, with 12 bases between. There are 16 residues in the CDR3. The germline gives CDR1 GTSNPN, CDR2 SVGIG (reference sequence). Here the CDR3 DNA reads TGTGCCTGGAGTAAACCCCTGGGGTCTGGGGCCAACGTCCTGACTTTC. This sequence encodes CAWSKPLGSGANVLTF.

In its sample, this clonotype was seen a few times. The rearrangement uses TRBV20-1 and TRBJ2-1, with 8 nucleotides matching TRBD2. The CDR3 has 17 amino acids. Germline values: CDR1 DFQATT, CDR2 SNEGSKA (reference sequence). J was trimmed by 9 bases and V by 0 bases; bases with no gene match: 16. CDR3 sequence (DNA): TGCAGTGCTAGAGATTTCATGACGGGGGGGCCTTGGTCTGAGCAGTTCTTC. Amino acids: CSARDFMTGGPWSEQFF.

The chain has TRBV5-4 and TRBJ2-1; D is undetermined. Germline V gene lookup returns CDR1 SGHNT and CDR2 YYREEE (reference sequence). Trimming left V 2 bases short and J 7 bases short, with 16 bases between. The CDR3 is 15 residues long. The CDR3 is CASSFAGRIGNEQFF. The CDR3 nucleotides are TGTGCCAGCAGCTTTGCAGGAAGAATCGGGAATGAGCAGTTCTTC.

This clonotype was recorded only once. The chain has TRBV9 and TRBJ2-2; 7 bases are a match to TRBD1. The germline V gene encodes CDR1 SGDLS and CDR2 YYNGEE. CDR3 length: 15 residues. V was pared by 0 bases and J by 4 bases, with 3 bases of the junction left unmatched. CDR3 protein: CASSVEGGGTGELFF. CDR3 DNA: TGTGCCAGCAGCGTAGAAGGGGGCGGCACCGGGGAGCTGTTTTTT.

The chain links TRBV28 to TRBJ1-5; 8 positions match TRBD1. The V gene's germline CDR1 is MDHEN and CDR2 SYDVKM. V shed 5 bases, J shed 6 bases, and the junction held 9 bases outside the gene matches. This CDR3 comprises 15 residues. CDR3 sequence reads: CASSPIDRGRQPQHF. CDR3 sequence (DNA): TGTGCCAGCAGTCCCATCGACAGGGGCCGTCAGCCCCAGCATTTT. The full variable domain, rest sourced from reference TRBV28 and TRBJ1-5, is DVKVTQSSRYLVKRTGEKVFLECVQDMDHENMFWYRQDPGLGLRLIYFSYDVKMKEKGDIPEGYSVSREKKERFSLILESASTNQTSMYLCASSPIDRGRQPQHFGDGTRLSIL.